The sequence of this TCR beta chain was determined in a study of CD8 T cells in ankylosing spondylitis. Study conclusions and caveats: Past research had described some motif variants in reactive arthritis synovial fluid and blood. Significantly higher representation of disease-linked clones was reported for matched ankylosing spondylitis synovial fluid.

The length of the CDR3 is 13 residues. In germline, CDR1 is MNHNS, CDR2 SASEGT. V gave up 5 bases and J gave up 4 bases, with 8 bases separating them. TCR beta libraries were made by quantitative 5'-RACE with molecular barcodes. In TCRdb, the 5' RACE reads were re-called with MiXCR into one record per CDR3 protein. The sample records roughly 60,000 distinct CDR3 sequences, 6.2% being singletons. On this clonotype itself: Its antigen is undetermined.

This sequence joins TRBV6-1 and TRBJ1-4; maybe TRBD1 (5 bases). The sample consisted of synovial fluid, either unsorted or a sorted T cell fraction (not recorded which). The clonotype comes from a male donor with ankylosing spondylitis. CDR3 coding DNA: TGTGCCAGCAGTCCAGGGTTTAATGAAAAACTGTTTTTT. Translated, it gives CASSPGFNEKLFF.